A selection of T cell receptor beta chains follows, all from one sample in a study of T cell responses to AZD1222 COVID-19 vaccine. Assay: immunoSEQ multiplex PCR; the TCRdb copy retains only in-frame clones and omits some. The table lists 95,000 to 150,000 clones, around 82% of them singletons, with approximately 6.2% in the top ten. Source: peripheral blood, taken on day 0 of AZD1222 vaccination. Source of these receptors: an adult in good health. CDR3s include the opening cysteine and the closing phenylalanine or tryptophan.

j_gene: TRBJ1-6
v_gene: TRBV7-2
CDR3aa: CASSLQGANSPLHF

j_gene: TRBJ1-2
v_gene: TRBV20-1
CDR3aa: CSASWQGNYGYTF

j_gene: TRBJ2-7
v_gene: TRBV10-3
CDR3aa: CAISDAQVSGEQYF

j_gene: TRBJ2-1
v_gene: TRBV27
CDR3aa: CASSLGKSYNEQFF

j_gene: TRBJ2-1
v_gene: TRBV7-9
CDR3aa: CASRNRDNEQFF

j_gene: TRBJ2-2
v_gene: TRBV19
CDR3aa: CASSIRSRLTGELFF

j_gene: TRBJ1-2
v_gene: TRBV19
CDR3aa: CASSRVEGGYTF

j_gene: TRBJ2-2
v_gene: TRBV5-8
CDR3aa: CASSPWTGGSPGELFF

j_gene: TRBJ1-4
v_gene: TRBV5-4
CDR3aa: CASSPGGVNEKLFF

j_gene: TRBJ2-5
v_gene: TRBV14
CDR3aa: CASSQQGSTETQYF

j_gene: TRBJ1-6
v_gene: TRBV28
CDR3aa: CASRGWNSPLHF

j_gene: TRBJ2-1
v_gene: TRBV9
CDR3aa: CASSVAARHYNEQFF

j_gene: TRBJ1-5
v_gene: TRBV19
CDR3aa: CASTPGAGNQPQHF

j_gene: TRBJ2-7
v_gene: TRBV27
CDR3aa: CASRQGQGITYEQYF

j_gene: TRBJ1-3
v_gene: TRBV2
CDR3aa: CASSGGLSGNTIYF

j_gene: TRBJ2-1
v_gene: TRBV7-8
CDR3aa: CATATGTRTIEQFF

j_gene: TRBJ1-6
v_gene: TRBV15
CDR3aa: CATSRRRDSPLHF

j_gene: TRBJ2-7
v_gene: TRBV2
CDR3aa: CASGLAGVPYEQYF

j_gene: TRBJ1-2
v_gene: TRBV6-5
CDR3aa: CASRGYGYTF

j_gene: TRBJ2-7
v_gene: TRBV28
CDR3aa: CASIPAGAFYEQYF

j_gene: TRBJ1-2
v_gene: TRBV7-2
CDR3aa: CASSFTYGYTF

j_gene: TRBJ2-5
v_gene: TRBV4-3
CDR3aa: CASSQAVGETQYF